This TCR beta chain comes out of a study of T cells after yellow fever vaccination (dated by TCRdb to the late 2010s). At the level of the whole study: Libraries from fractions with low cell numbers were prepared with the SMART-Seq v4 Ultra Low Input RNA kit. To track T-cell clones before and after primary and booster YFV17D yellow fever vaccination, bulk TCR alpha and beta repertoires were sequenced longitudinally. Two healthy male donors made up the cohort, one aged 18 to 29 years and the other aged 30 to 40 years. Blood samples were taken at several timepoints before and after primary and secondary immunization, and bulk PBMC replicates and cell subsets were isolated. On the study overall, not on this receptor specifically: Because abundant contaminating clonotypes from the bulk population could be contained in FACS-sorted repertoires, computational filtering was required. A small share of clonotypes was detected in both CD4 and CD8 compartments, with the overlap likely arising from convergent recombination. The secondary T-cell response was weaker than the primary response but faster, peaking on day 5 instead of day 15. Most clones expanded after primary vaccination were re-detected after the booster (around 96% of CD4 and around 86% of CD8), suggesting broad memory maintenance. Because only a couple of donors were included in the study, the extent to which the findings can be generalized is limited.

Interpreted using the paper, the treatment or condition label stands for: live attenuated yellow fever vaccine strain. At each blood-draw timepoint, two biological replicates of bulk PBMCs were collected. A standard Ficoll-Paque protocol was used to isolate PBMCs from peripheral blood. TriZol was used to extract RNA from bulk PBMCs, from CD4 and CD8 fractions, and from dextramer-positive and dextramer-negative fractions. This clonotype has only a few counts. It lacks a known antigen. No clone much larger than this one lies a single base away; base qualities are absent. Synthesis of TCR cDNA relied on 5'RACE template switching, a step that introduced a universal primer site along with unique molecular identifiers. cDNA synthesis was primed from both the TCR alpha and TCR beta constant segments. Library amplification used two PCR steps, and the second PCR step added sample barcodes and sequencing adapters. Libraries were sequenced on Illumina HiSeq 2500 (2x100 bp) or NovaSeq (2x150 bp). On the study's bioinformatics: Reads were demultiplexed and collapsed into UMI consensus sequences with MIGEC, and V(D)J alignment was performed with MiXCR. Using edgeR on replicate PBMC samples, clonotypes were called vaccine-responding if FDR was below 0.01 and the log2 fold change was above 5 up to day 15. Each bulk clonotype was labeled CD4 or CD8 based on which sequenced repertoire, CD4 or CD8, contained the clonotype at higher abundance. In TCRdb, the public reads were trimmed at Q25 with fastp and aligned with MiXCR, with productive beta chains retained. Each record represents a unique CDR3 protein, reported with the most common genes and DNA among its rows. V and J calls and clone size were set by TCRdb, not the authors. Present in this sample are some 600,000 distinct CDR3 sequences, about 15% of which were seen just once. The ten most abundant clones make up approximately 15% of the sample.

V is reduced by 3 bases and J by 5 bases, leaving a spacing of 11 bases between them. The CDR3 sequence holds 13 residues, the cysteine and phenylalanine included. Only the CDR3 DNA stays, 39 bases, in frame from base 1. The specimen comprised PBMCs, sampled 4 to 6 days after the first yellow fever vaccination. The clonotype originates from a man in his late teens or twenties who received the YFV17D yellow fever vaccine. The chain is made from TRBV12-3 or TRBV12-4 and TRBJ2-7; no confident D gene assignment can be made. The nucleotide sequence reads as follows: TGTGCCAGCAGTTTTAAGAAACTCGACGAGCAGTACTTC. Protein translation: CASSFKKLDEQYF.